This T cell receptor beta chain was captured in a study of CD8+ T cells in alopecia areata. Study-wide context: Percent affected scalp area, the SALT score, rated treated patients' severity.

The germline V gene has CDR1 SNHLY and CDR2 FYNNEI. Trimming left V 8 bases short and J 2 bases short, with 19 bases between. CDR3 length equals 17 residues. Treatment specified: oral pan-JAK inhibitor, 5-10 mg twice daily. Once RNA had been extracted, it was reverse transcribed into cDNA to act as the sequencing template. Clones were read by immunoSEQ multiplex PCR, and TCRdb kept only the in-frame ones, dropping some. The sample holds some 190,000 clones; approximately 65% are singletons and the top ten take roughly 1.2%. Points from the study as a whole: Normal scalp showed lower clonality than lesional scalp, especially alopecia totalis/universalis. In blood and scalp, many expanded lesional clones persisted during tofacitinib.

This clone was found a few times. Its antigen is still unknown. This chain links TRBV2 with TRBJ2-6; D possibly corresponds to TRBD1 (6 bases). The material was CD4+ T cells sorted from blood, obtained around week 42, from a patient treated with tofacitinib. This sequence was found in a human donor with alopecia areata. The CDR3 sequence: CASAGTSLGTGANVLTF. The DNA for the CDR3 is TGTGCCAGCGCCGGGACAAGCCTAGGGACTGGGGCCAACGTCCTGACTTTC.